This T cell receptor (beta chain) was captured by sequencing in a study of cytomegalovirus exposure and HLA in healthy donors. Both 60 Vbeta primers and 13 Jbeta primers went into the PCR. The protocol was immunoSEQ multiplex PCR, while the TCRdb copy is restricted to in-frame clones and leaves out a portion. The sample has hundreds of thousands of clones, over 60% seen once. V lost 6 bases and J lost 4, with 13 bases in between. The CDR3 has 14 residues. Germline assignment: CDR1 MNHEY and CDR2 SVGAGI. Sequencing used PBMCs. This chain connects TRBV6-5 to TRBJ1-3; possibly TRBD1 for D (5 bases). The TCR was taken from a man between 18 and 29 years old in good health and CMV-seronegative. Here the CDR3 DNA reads TGTGCCAGCAGGCAGGGACTCCCAGGAAACACCATATATTTT. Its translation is CASRQGLPGNTIYF.